These T cell receptor beta chains were read from a single sample in a study of Ad26.COV2.S vaccination and SARS-CoV-2 variants. The assay was immunoSEQ multiplex PCR, and TCRdb's table has in-frame clones only and misses some. Of about 350,000 clones listed, approximately 81% are singletons. The sample consisted of peripheral blood, taken in a trial of Ad26.COV2.S vaccine versus placebo. The receptors were sampled from a person between 18 and 65 years old who received the Ad26.COV2.S COVID-19 vaccine or a placebo. Each CDR3 is given with its conserved first and last residue.

cdr3_aa,v_call
CASSSLTRNYYEQYF,TRBV6-2/TRBV6-3
CASSLGQGFHNEQFF,TRBV5-1
CAVRGGQETQYF,TRBV6-5
CASSLDRDSYEQYF,TRBV11-2
CASSLDRPTEAFF,TRBV12-3/TRBV12-4
CARQGQGNYGYTF,TRBV19
CASSPRGGEQYF,TRBV18
CASSPDRGYGYTF,TRBV14
CASSLSPGLRAGYTF,TRBV27
CASSYGLGRGTEAFF,TRBV28
CASSLRSTANNQPQHF,TRBV6-2/TRBV6-3
CASSEEAGSEQYF,TRBV2
CASSPAGGGPYNEQFF,TRBV21-1
CASSQEAGQGPYF,TRBV4-3
CASSTTGTEDEKLFF,TRBV6-1
CASSLVGGSGSSGELFF,TRBV5-1
CASSLWDPTSGGETQYF,TRBV27
CASSATQGSGGYTF,TRBV7-2
CASSLRSGDRSYEQYF,TRBV27
CASRHVEQISYEQYF,TRBV6-5
CATSREGRANEQFF,TRBV15
CASSSTSGVDEQYF,TRBV11-2
CAWSVYGRAINQPQHF,TRBV30
CASSPRTGTYEQYF,TRBV19
CASSPSKGRFTEAFF,TRBV18
CSVTGRSYNEQFF,TRBV29-1
CASSPPGTGGIGYTF,TRBV18
CASKRGGDTEAFF,TRBV2
CASSYSLWDALMDF,TRBV6-2/TRBV6-3
CASSLGTVNTGELFF,TRBV4-1
CASRDPSYNEQFF,TRBV6-5
CASSHPGQRNYEQYF,TRBV5-4
CASSPRPTGTRGVEQFF,TRBV27